The entry that follows covers one TCR beta chain sequence. The data were taken from a study of PD-1 blockade in classical Hodgkin lymphoma. With V trimmed by 3 bases and J by 3 bases, 5 bases remained unmatched. The length of the CDR3 is 16 residues. Germline V gene lookup returns CDR1 LGHNA and CDR2 YNFKEQ. Profiling relied on immunoSEQ multiplex PCR, and the TCRdb table lists in-frame clones only, not all of them. This sample has tens of thousands of clones; 85% to 90% occur once, and the top ten carry approximately 12%. All trial patients relapsed after autologous stem cell transplantation. The chain employs TRBV4-2 and TRBJ2-1, with 10 bases lining up with TRBD2. This specimen was peripheral blood mononuclear cells (PBMCs), taken before the second cycle of nivolumab. The TCR originated in a human donor with classical Hodgkin lymphoma. CDR3 loop: CASSQIAGGVYNEQFF. The CDR3 nucleotides read TGTGCCAGCAGCCAGATAGCGGGAGGAGTCTACAATGAGCAGTTCTTC.